This T cell receptor (beta chain) was captured by sequencing in a study of CD8+CD57+ T cells in acquired aplastic anemia. This clonotype was counted a few times. The use of genomic DNA as template underpinned the TCR beta VDJ and CDR3 profiling. Via MiXCR, TCRdb re-called the reads, giving one row per CDR3 protein. The profile covers around 430,000 distinct CDR3 sequences, with roughly a third appearing a single time and less than 0.85% taken by the ten largest. CDR3 length equals 18 residues. The V end was cut by 3 bases, the J end by 0 bases, with 18 bases between. CDR1 ENHRY and CDR2 SYGVKD come from the germline V gene. For sequencing, patients were chosen who had shown expansion of CD8+CD57+ cells by flow cytometry.

This chain connects TRBV10-3 to TRBJ2-4; possible D gene TRBD2, 5 bases. Sequencing was performed on sorted CD4+, CD8+, or CD8+CD57+ T cells (not recorded which) from PBMCs. The TCR originated in a human donor with aplastic anemia. The CDR3 loop is CAISDPRWQRLAKNIQYF. The CDR3 nucleotides are TGTGCCATCAGTGACCCTAGGTGGCAGCGGCTAGCCAAAAACATTCAGTACTTC.